Listed below are T cell receptor beta chains from one sample, sequenced in a study of shared clonotypes between healthy human individuals. Assay used: immunoSEQ multiplex PCR; TCRdb lists only in-frame clones, some missing. This table holds around 720,000 clones, around 73% found once. The specimen sequenced was memory CD4+ T cells sorted from blood. The receptor source for this set is a woman aged 30 to 39 in good health. Each CDR3 is given with its conserved first and last residue.

v_gene: TRBV10-2
j_gene: TRBJ2-3
CDR3aa: CASKSTGVGTDTQYF

v_gene: TRBV7-9
j_gene: TRBJ1-4
CDR3aa: CASSHTDRIGGKLFF

v_gene: TRBV29-1
j_gene: TRBJ1-2
CDR3aa: CSVAGTDYGYTF

v_gene: TRBV4-1
j_gene: TRBJ2-7
CDR3aa: CASSQENRDRGFEQYF

v_gene: TRBV10-3
j_gene: TRBJ2-5
CDR3aa: CAISDGPGPRETQYF

v_gene: TRBV19
j_gene: TRBJ2-2
CDR3aa: CASSPFPTASNTGELFF

v_gene: TRBV10-2
j_gene: TRBJ2-1
CDR3aa: CASSDWGGLAGGSPYNEQFF

v_gene: TRBV4-1
j_gene: TRBJ2-5
CDR3aa: CASSQTRLAGTETQYF

v_gene: TRBV7-8
j_gene: TRBJ2-4
CDR3aa: CASSSSGAILAGVKNIQYF

v_gene: TRBV4-1
j_gene: TRBJ1-2
CDR3aa: CASSQELKVAGGWGLYGYTF

v_gene: TRBV19
j_gene: TRBJ2-2
CDR3aa: CASSIVGRGQGGELFF

v_gene: TRBV10-3
j_gene: TRBJ2-5
CDR3aa: CAISERDARKETQYF

v_gene: TRBV5-1
j_gene: TRBJ2-5
CDR3aa: CASSLVQETQYF

v_gene: TRBV2
j_gene: TRBJ2-5
CDR3aa: CASSNGLEGTQYF

v_gene: TRBV29-1
j_gene: TRBJ2-1
CDR3aa: CSVLLGMEHNEQFF

v_gene: TRBV7-9
j_gene: TRBJ2-6
CDR3aa: CASSLGQGAPGANVLTF

v_gene: TRBV27
j_gene: TRBJ1-5
CDR3aa: CASTPRWRGTNQPQHF

v_gene: TRBV5-4
j_gene: TRBJ1-3
CDR3aa: CASRTYSGNTIYF

v_gene: TRBV5-6
j_gene: TRBJ2-5
CDR3aa: CASSPTGLADAQETQYF

v_gene: TRBV11-1
j_gene: TRBJ2-7
CDR3aa: CASSLGQGFLGPSSYEQYF

v_gene: TRBV4-1
j_gene: TRBJ2-3
CDR3aa: CASSQGLQEREYF